The rows below give T cell receptor beta chains drawn from one sample of a study of radiotherapy plus CTLA-4 blockade in lung cancer. Assay: immunoSEQ multiplex PCR; the TCRdb copy retains only in-frame clones and omits some. The sample contains about 73,000 clones, around 86% of which appear only once. This material consisted of peripheral blood, taken from a patient treated with radiotherapy plus ipilimumab. These receptors originate from a human donor with non-small cell lung cancer that progressed on radiotherapy plus ipilimumab. Each CDR3 is given with its conserved first and last residue. The D gene is left open where the match is weak. Clone size, where shown, is once, few, many, or a class for clones that have expanded.

>-|-|TRBJ2-7|TRBV2
TGTGCCAGCAGTGAACTCAGCATAAACAGGGATTATACCACCTTGAGCTCCTACGAGCAGTACTTC
CASSELSINRDYTTLSSYEQYF
>-|-|TRBJ1-5|TRBV30
TGTGCCTGGAATGCCGGGAGCAATCAGCCCCAGCATTTT
CAWNAGSNQPQHF
>-|TRBD1|TRBJ2-7|TRBV6-1
TGTGCCAGCAGTGGACAGGGGGGGCCCTACGAGCAGTACTTC
CASSGQGGPYEQYF
>-|-|TRBJ2-1|TRBV18
TGTGCCAGCTCAAGAGAACAGGGCAGGAATGAGCAGTTCTTC
CASSREQGRNEQFF
>-|-|TRBJ2-5|TRBV30
TGTGCCTGGAGTGTTCAAGAGACCCAGTACTTC
CAWSVQETQYF
>-|TRBD1|TRBJ1-2|TRBV10-1
TGCGCCAGCAGTGCGTCGGGGACAGGCCTCTATGGCTACACCTTC
CASSASGTGLYGYTF
>-|TRBD2|TRBJ2-1|TRBV29-1
TGCAGCGTCCTATATTGGTCTGCAGGGACTAGCGGGGACAATGAGCAGTTCTTC
CSVLYWSAGTSGDNEQFF
>once|TRBD1|TRBJ1-1|TRBV5-1
TGCGCCAGCAGCTTGTTTCTGGGACAGGGTCTGACTGAAGCTTTCTTT
CASSLFLGQGLTEAFF
>-|-|TRBJ2-1|TRBV15
TGTGCCACCAGCAGAGAACTAGAAGCCAATGAGCAGTTCTTC
CATSRELEANEQFF
>-|-|TRBJ1-2|TRBV28
TGTGCCAGCAGTTACCCGGGGCAGACAGGACGTGGCTACACCTTC
CASSYPGQTGRGYTF
>-|TRBD2|TRBJ2-1|TRBV18
TGTGCCAGCTCACCACTAGCGGGACCGTATGAGCAGTTCTTC
CASSPLAGPYEQFF
>-|-|TRBJ1-2|TRBV20-1
TGCAGTGCTAGAGATCTGGATGGCTACACCTTC
CSARDLDGYTF
>-|TRBD2|TRBJ2-2|TRBV5-4
TGTGCCAGCAGCTTGAAACTAGCGGCGAACACCGGGGAGCTGTTTTTT
CASSLKLAANTGELFF
>-|-|TRBJ1-5|TRBV5-6
TGTGCCAGCAGCTTGGCTGGAGGGACATCCCTTCAGCCCCAGCATTTT
CASSLAGGTSLQPQHF
>-|-|TRBJ2-3|TRBV28
TGTGCCAGCAGTTCCTTGCTGGTACGGGGCACAGATACGCAGTATTTT
CASSSLLVRGTDTQYF
>-|TRBD1|TRBJ2-5|TRBV6-1
TGTGCCAGCACTAGGACAGGGGGAGCCGGGACCCAGTACTTC
CASTRTGGAGTQYF
>-|-|TRBJ2-5|TRBV9
TGTGCCAGCAGCGTAGCCACCCTTTTACAGGGAGGGGAGACCCAGTACTTC
CASSVATLLQGGETQYF
>-|-|TRBJ1-2|TRBV19
TGTGCCAGTAGTATGGAAACGGGACGGAGGCTTAATGGCTACACCTTC
CASSMETGRRLNGYTF
>-|-|TRBJ1-1|TRBV7-3
TGTGCCAGCAGCTTAGATTCAGGGCCGAACACTGAAGCTTTCTTT
CASSLDSGPNTEAFF
>-|-|TRBJ1-1|TRBV6-5
TGTGCCAGCAGTTACTCGTCGCCTTACGAAGCTTTCTTT
CASSYSSPYEAFF
>-|-|TRBJ2-1|TRBV27
TGTGCCAGCACCCATGGGGGGATCGATGAGCAGTTCTTC
CASTHGGIDEQFF
>-|-|TRBJ1-2|TRBV5-4
TGTGCCAGCAGCACGCTCACCTATGGCTACACCTTC
CASSTLTYGYTF
>-|TRBD2|TRBJ2-1|TRBV7-9
TGTGCCAGCATCCGGGACTACCACAATGAGCAGTTCTTC
CASIRDYHNEQFF
>-|TRBD1|TRBJ1-2|TRBV25-1
TGTGCCAGCAGTGGGGACAGTTCGGACTATGGCTACACCTTC
CASSGDSSDYGYTF
>-|TRBD1|TRBJ1-2|TRBV29-1
TGCAGCGTCAATACCCGGGACAGGGATGGCTACACCTTC
CSVNTRDRDGYTF
>-|TRBD1|TRBJ2-2|TRBV6-1
TGTGCCAGCAGGGGACAGTTGAGGGCCGGGGAGCTGTTTTTT
CASRGQLRAGELFF
>-|-|TRBJ1-5|TRBV2
TGTGCCAGCAGTACGGGCCGCCCCCAGCCCCAGCATTTT
CASSTGRPQPQHF
>-|-|TRBJ2-2|TRBV28
TGTGCCTCCCGGGTCCCCTTCCCGAACACCGGGGAGCTGTTTTTT
CASRVPFPNTGELFF
>-|-|TRBJ1-5|TRBV4-1
TGCGCCAGCAGCGAAAACCCGGGACATATCCAGCCCCAGCATTTT
CASSENPGHIQPQHF
>-|-|TRBJ1-1|TRBV18
TGTGCCAGCTCACTCCCTAATCGGGCGGTCGGGACTGAAGCTTTCTTT
CASSLPNRAVGTEAFF
>few|-|TRBJ1-2|TRBV19
TGTGCCAGTAGTCTTCAGGGTCGGAACTATGGCTACACCTTC
CASSLQGRNYGYTF
>-|-|TRBJ2-7|TRBV4-1
TGCGCCAGCAGCCAACGGGCCTCCTACGAGCAGTACTTC
CASSQRASYEQYF
>once|TRBD1|TRBJ2-5|TRBV2
TGTGCCAGCAGTGAGGGGACAGGGAAGGAGACCCAGTACTTC
CASSEGTGKETQYF
>-|-|TRBJ2-3|TRBV19
TGTGCCAGCCGCCCGGACGAAAGAGATACGCAGTATTTT
CASRPDERDTQYF
>-|-|TRBJ1-5|TRBV19
TGTGCCAGTAATAGGGCGGTGGGGAATCAGCCCCAGCATTTT
CASNRAVGNQPQHF
>-|-|TRBJ2-2|TRBV9
TGTGCCAGCAGCGTAGTCAAGGGCGGGGAGCTGTTTTTT
CASSVVKGGELFF
>-|-|TRBJ2-5|TRBV5-6
TGTGCCAGCAGCATCCGTCGTACCCAAGAGACCCAGTACTTC
CASSIRRTQETQYF
>-|-|TRBJ2-5|TRBV20-1
TGCAGTGCCACGACAGGAACAGCGATGTACTTC
CSATTGTAMYF
>-|-|TRBJ1-1|TRBV4-1
TGCGCCAGCAGCCAAGGGCGGGCGAACACTGAAGCTTTCTTT
CASSQGRANTEAFF
>-|-|TRBJ2-1|TRBV5-5
TGTGCCAGCAGCTTCGTGTCTTCTCCCTACAATGAGCAGTTCTTC
CASSFVSSPYNEQFF
>-|-|TRBJ1-6|TRBV6-4
TGTGCCAGCAGTGACGGGGATTCACCCCTCCACTTT
CASSDGDSPLHF
>-|-|TRBJ2-1|TRBV7-3
TGTGCCAGCAGCAATCGGTGGAACAATGAGCAGTTCTTC
CASSNRWNNEQFF
>few|-|TRBJ1-2|TRBV7-9
TGTGCCAGCACCTCGGGACTTAAAGACTACACCTTC
CASTSGLKDYTF
>once|-|TRBJ2-1|TRBV28
TGTGCCAGCAGGGCGTTCTTCTACAATGAGCAGTTCTTC
CASRAFFYNEQFF
>-|-|TRBJ2-7|TRBV20-1
TGCAGTGCTAGAGGGTCCTACGAGCAGTACTTC
CSARGSYEQYF
>-|TRBD1|TRBJ1-3|TRBV5-1
TGCGCCAGCAGCGAGGCTGGACAGGCGGTCGGAAACACCATATATTTT
CASSEAGQAVGNTIYF